This TCR beta chain was obtained from a study of blood T cells in healthy people across ages. Study observations and caveats: Older age went with lower TCR beta diversity per million T cells, in a roughly linear way.

This clonotype was counted between two and nine times. The target antigen is unknown. Alongside a J-beta primer mix, a sample-barcoded 5' primer served in a second PCR lasting about 7 to 12 cycles. TCRdb used MiXCR to reprocess the 5' RACE reads, holding one entry per CDR3 protein. The sample carries some 780,000 distinct CDR3 sequences, just over 55% recorded once. V lost 6 bases to trimming and J lost 0 bases; unmatched junction nucleotides: 6. Germline assignment: CDR1 SNHLY and CDR2 FYNNEI. The CDR3 extends over 15 amino acids. This rearrangement joins TRBV2 to TRBJ2-3, with 7 bases identical to TRBD1. This clonotype was sampled from a man between 40 and 49 years old in good health. The specimen was blood. The CDR3 coding sequence is TGTGCCAGCAGCGGACAGGTTACTAGCACAGATACGCAGTATTTT. Protein product: CASSGQVTSTDTQYF. The full variable domain, with the rest looked up from reference TRBV2 and TRBJ2-3, is EPEVTQTPSHQVTQMGQEVILRCVPISNHLYFYWYRQILGQKVEFLVSFYNNEISEKSEIFDDQFSVERPDGSNFTLKIRSTKLEDSAMYFCASSGQVTSTDTQYFGPGTRLTVL.